This T cell receptor beta chain was recovered during a study of blood T cell repertoires in COVID-19. Sequencing used immunoSEQ multiplex PCR; TCRdb keeps in-frame clones, though not all of them. This sample carries 200,000 to 300,000 clones, about 80% of them seen once, and the ten largest clones take nearly 9%. CDR3 length equals 15 residues. Germline V CDR1 and CDR2: SNHLY, FYNNEI. Trimming removed 6 bases at V and 5 bases at J, with 20 bases between. This receptor was taken from a man older than 75 with acute or convalescent COVID-19. The material sequenced was peripheral blood. V gene TRBV2 combines with J gene TRBJ2-7, with TRBD2 as a possible D gene (7 bases). The CDR3 DNA sequence: TGTGCCAGCAGCCCCAGGGCGGGGGCGCGCCACGAGCAGTACTTC. Translated: CASSPRAGARHEQYF.